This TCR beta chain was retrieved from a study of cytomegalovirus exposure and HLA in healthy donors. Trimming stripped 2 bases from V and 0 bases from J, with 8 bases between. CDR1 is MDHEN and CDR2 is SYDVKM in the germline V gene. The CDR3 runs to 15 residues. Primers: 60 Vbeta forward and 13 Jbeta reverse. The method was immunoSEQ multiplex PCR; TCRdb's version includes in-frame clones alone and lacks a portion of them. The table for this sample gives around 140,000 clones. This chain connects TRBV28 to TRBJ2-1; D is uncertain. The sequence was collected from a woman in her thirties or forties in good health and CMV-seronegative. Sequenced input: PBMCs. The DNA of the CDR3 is TGTGCCAGCAGTTTACTAAGAAGCTCCTACAATGAGCAGTTCTTC. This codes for CASSLLRSSYNEQFF.